The 15 T cell receptor beta chains listed next were all sequenced from one sample in a study of Tregs in tolerant kidney transplant recipients. Data came from immunoSEQ multiplex PCR; TCRdb stores just in-frame clones and leaves some out. The sample has about 48,000 clones; the top ten hold around 0.8%. Here the sequenced sample was CD4+ T cells from blood, taken before the transplant. These receptors originate from a human donor who received a combined kidney and bone marrow transplant.

Details on this clone: With the read ending 3 residues before the CDR3 end, the germline J gene is used to fill in that end. The chain combines TRBV20-1 with TRBJ1-3; D might be TRBD1 (6 bases). V was trimmed by 6 bases and J by 0 bases, leaving 12 bases between them. In germline, CDR1 is DFQATT, CDR2 SNEGSKA (reference sequence). This CDR3 is 14 amino acids long. The sequenced CDR3 bases are TGCAGTGCAGAACAGGGCCCCTCTGGAAACACC. This codes for CSAEQGPSGNT. In full, the CDR3 is CSAEQGPSGNTIYF.

For this clone: The read is 3 residues too short to cover the CDR3 end, so that end is filled in from the germline J gene. The rearrangement uses TRBV11-3 and TRBJ2-1, with D perhaps TRBD1 (7 bases). Germline-derived CDR1 and CDR2 are SGHNT and YENEEA. Trimming left V 2 bases short and J 9 bases short, with 11 bases between. The CDR3 is 13 amino acids. This chain's CDR3 is CASSLLRGAEQFF. Incomplete CDR3 DNA: TGTGCCAGCAGCTTACTCAGGGGGGCTGAG.

Details on this clone: The read terminates 3 residues before the CDR3 end, so the remaining end is supplied by the germline J gene. This rearrangement joins TRBV5-1 to TRBJ2-2; 8 bases line up with TRBD2. V gave up 2 bases and J gave up 0 bases; unmatched junction bases: 3. The germline gives CDR1 SGHRS, CDR2 YFSETQ. The CDR3 has 16 amino acids. CDR3 sequence: CASSFGLASNTGELFF. The CDR3 bases that were read are TGCGCCAGCAGCTTTGGACTAGCCTCGAACACCGGGGAG. The full variable domain, with the rest looked up from reference TRBV5-1 and TRBJ2-2, is KAGVTQTPRYLIKTRGQQVTLSCSPISGHRSVSWYQQTPGQGLQFLFEYFSETQRNKGNFPGRFSGRQFSNSRSEMNVSTLELGDSALYLCASSFGLASNTGELFFGEGSRLTVL.

The covered CDR3 bases are TGTGCCAGCACCCTCGGCAGGGTAGGAAAAAACATT. Translation gives CASTLGRVGKNI. The complete CDR3 reads CASTLGRVGKNIQYF. The chain recombines TRBV2 with TRBJ2-4; TRBD1 might be the D (5 bases). The CDR3 is cut off 3 residues early in the read; its end comes from the germline J gene. Trimming cost V 7 bases and J 4 bases, with 17 bases left between them. The CDR3 spans 15 residues. Germline values: CDR1 SNHLY, CDR2 FYNNEI.

Comments on this clone: The CDR3 is cut off 3 residues early in the read; its end comes from the germline J gene. The V gene is TRBV7-3, the J gene TRBJ1-1, with a weak D call TRBD1 (5 bases). Trimming left V 5 bases short and J 4 bases short, with 14 bases between. Germline V gene data show CDR1 as SGHTA and CDR2 as FQGTGA. The CDR3 is 14 amino acids. CDR3 DNA, as far as it was read: TGTGCCAGCAGCCCAACTATGGGGGGCACTGAA. It translates to CASSPTMGGTE. The full CDR3 protein reads CASSPTMGGTEAFF.

As concerns this clone: The read ends 3 residues before the CDR3 terminus; that terminus is restored from the germline J gene. J is TRBJ2-2 and V is TRBV19, with D possibly being TRBD1 (5 bases). The CDR3 totals 15 residues. Looked up from germline, CDR1 is LNHDA and CDR2 is SQIVND (reference sequence). V was shortened by 4 bases and J by 1 base, with 10 bases between the two germline ends. CDR3 sequence reads: CASSTTERNTGELFF. The CDR3 DNA, read in part, is TGTGCCAGTAGTACGACAGAACGGAACACCGGGGAG.

Comments on this clone: The read terminates 3 residues ahead of where the CDR3 ends, so the germline J gene completes it. The chain links TRBV6-1 to TRBJ2-7; 7 bases are shared with TRBD1. J was trimmed by 0 bases and V by 5 bases; bases with no gene match: 4. The germline CDR1 and CDR2 sequences are MNHNS and SASEGT. The CDR3 is 14 amino acids. This chain's CDR3 is CASSQGDSSYEQYF. The DNA read from the CDR3 is TGTGCCAGCAGTCAAGGGGACAGCTCCTACGAG.

To note about this clone: The read is 3 residues too short to cover the CDR3 end, so that end is filled in from the germline J gene. The chain employs TRBV5-4 and TRBJ2-4, with 7 bases that match TRBD1. This CDR3 contains 14 residues. Germline values: CDR1 SGHNT, CDR2 YYREEE (reference sequence). The CDR3 DNA, read in part, is TGTGCCAGCAGCCAACAGGGGCCTATGGTAGAT. It encodes CASSQQGPMVD. The whole CDR3 sequence is CASSQQGPMVDQYF.

For this clone: Read coverage stops 3 residues before the CDR3 terminus; the germline J gene supplies the remainder. The V and J genes are TRBV20-1 and TRBJ2-1; D not certain. Germline V gene sequence: CDR1 DFQATT, CDR2 SNEGSKA (reference sequence). Trimming shortened V by 2 bases and J by 3 bases, and 8 bases separated the two germline ends. The CDR3 length is 13 residues. The DNA read from the CDR3 is TGCAGTGCTAGAATCCCTAACTACAATGAG. It translates to CSARIPNYNE. In full, the CDR3 reads CSARIPNYNEQFF.

In regard to this clone: Read sequence stops 3 residues before the CDR3 end, and the germline J gene provides the missing end. V and J are TRBV7-3 and TRBJ1-1; D possibly corresponds to TRBD1 (5 bases). V was clipped by 6 bases and J by 1 base, with 18 bases between them. The CDR3 is 16 amino acids. Germline V gene lookup returns CDR1 SGHTA and CDR2 FQGTGA. The chain's CDR3 is CASSKNRGDENTEAFF. The CDR3 bases that were read are TGTGCCAGCAGTAAAAATCGCGGGGACGAGAACACTGAA.

As regards this clone: Read sequence stops 3 residues before the CDR3 end, and the germline J gene provides the missing end. The chain combines TRBV19 with TRBJ1-1; D not resolved. The V and J ends lost 5 bases and 0 bases respectively, with 10 bases between them. The CDR3 spans 14 residues. The germline CDR1 and CDR2 sequences are LNHDA and SQIVND (reference sequence). The CDR3 protein is CASSHKGVNTEAFF. CDR3 DNA (partial): TGTGCCAGTAGTCATAAGGGCGTGAACACTGAA.

Concerning this clone: The CDR3 goes on 3 residues after the read ends, and that part is filled in from the germline J gene. The V gene is TRBV20-1, the J gene TRBJ2-7; D is unclear. Trimming took 1 base from V and 2 from J, leaving 6 bases between them. This CDR3 is 12 amino acids long. Germline CDR1 reads DFQATT; CDR2 reads SNEGSKA (reference sequence). The covered CDR3 bases are TGCAGTGCTAGAGCGCAGGCCTACGAG. Amino acids: CSARAQAYE. The whole CDR3 region reads CSARAQAYEQYF.

As regards this clone: The CDR3 end lies 3 residues beyond the end of the read and is filled in from the germline J gene. This chain uses TRBV18 with TRBJ1-6; D is unresolved. CDR3 length equals 15 residues. Germline values: CDR1 KGHSH, CDR2 LQKENI. The V end was cut by 3 bases, the J end by 0 bases, with 6 bases between. The covered CDR3 bases are TGTGCCAGCTCACCGAGTAGCTCCTATAATTCACCC. Translation: CASSPSSSYNSP. The entire CDR3 is CASSPSSSYNSPLHF.

As to this clone: The read terminates 3 residues before the CDR3 end, so the remaining end is supplied by the germline J gene. This chain links TRBV19 with TRBJ2-5; 9 nucleotides line up with TRBD1. Germline CDR1 reads LNHDA; CDR2 reads SQIVND (reference sequence). The CDR3 runs 15 residues. V lost 6 bases to trimming and J lost 4 bases; unmatched junction nucleotides: 9. Partial CDR3 DNA: TGTGCCAGTAGCCCACAGGGGGCTTTTGGAGAGACC. Protein: CASSPQGAFGET. The whole CDR3 sequence reads CASSPQGAFGETQYF.

To note about this clone: The read halts 3 residues ahead of the CDR3 end, with the missing end drawn from the germline J gene. The chain combines TRBV30 with TRBJ2-3; 8 bases fit TRBD1. CDR1 is GTSNPN, CDR2 SVGIG, per germline (reference sequence). The J segment lost 1 base and the V segment lost 7 bases, leaving 7 bases of the junction unmatched. This CDR3 has 14 amino acids. The CDR3 DNA, read in part, is TGTGCCTTCGGACAGGGAAGGGGCACAGATACG. As protein: CAFGQGRGTDT. Given in full, the CDR3 is CAFGQGRGTDTQYF.